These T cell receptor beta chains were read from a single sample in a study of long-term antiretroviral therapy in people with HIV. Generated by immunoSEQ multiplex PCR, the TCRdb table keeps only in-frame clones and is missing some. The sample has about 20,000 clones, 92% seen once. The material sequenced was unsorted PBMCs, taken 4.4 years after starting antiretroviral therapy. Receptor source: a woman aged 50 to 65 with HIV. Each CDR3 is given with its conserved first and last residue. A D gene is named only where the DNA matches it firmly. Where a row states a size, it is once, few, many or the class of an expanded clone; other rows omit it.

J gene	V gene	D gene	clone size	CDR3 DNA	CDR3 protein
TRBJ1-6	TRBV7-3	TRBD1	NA	TGTGCCAGCAGCGTGGACAGGGGGCCTAATTCACCCCTCCACTTT	CASSVDRGPNSPLHF
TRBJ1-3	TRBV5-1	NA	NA	TGCGCCAGCAGCCCGGGCGGGCAGGGGAGGAACACCATATATTTT	CASSPGGQGRNTIYF
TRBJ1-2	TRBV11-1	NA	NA	TGTGCCAGCAGCTTGGAAGCAGGCGGGACCTATGGCTACACCTTC	CASSLEAGGTYGYTF
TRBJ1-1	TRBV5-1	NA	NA	TGCGCCAGCCACGAAAGGACGGCGAACACTGAAGCTTTCTTT	CASHERTANTEAFF
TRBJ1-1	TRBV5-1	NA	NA	TGCGCCAGCAGTTTGGGATTACAGGGAGGGGCTGAAGCTTTCTTT	CASSLGLQGGAEAFF
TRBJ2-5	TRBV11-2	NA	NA	TGTGCCAGCAGCTTAGTGATCCAGACCCAGTACTTC	CASSLVIQTQYF
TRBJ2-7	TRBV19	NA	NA	TGTGCCAGTAGTATAGTAGGGTTCGGCGAGCAGTACTTC	CASSIVGFGEQYF
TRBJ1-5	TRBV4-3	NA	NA	TGCGCCAGCAGCCAAGACCCCCCAGGGGCGCAAGGCAATCAGCCCCAGCATTTT	CASSQDPPGAQGNQPQHF
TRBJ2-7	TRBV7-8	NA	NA	TGTGCCAGCAGCTTAGGGGCCCTCTCCTACGAGCAGTACTTC	CASSLGALSYEQYF
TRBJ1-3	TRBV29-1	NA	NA	TGCAGCGTTGAAACGGGTCCGGGAGGAAACACCATATATTTT	CSVETGPGGNTIYF
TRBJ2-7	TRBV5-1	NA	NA	TGCGCCAGCAGTGAGGGCACAGGGAACTCCTACGAGCAGTACTTC	CASSEGTGNSYEQYF
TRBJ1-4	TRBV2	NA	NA	TGTGCCGCCTGGGACGGACGCGTTACAACTAATGAAAAACTGTTTTTT	CAAWDGRVTTNEKLFF
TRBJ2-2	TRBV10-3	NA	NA	TGTGCCATCAGTGAGTCCCTTAACACCGGGGAGCTGTTTTTT	CAISESLNTGELFF
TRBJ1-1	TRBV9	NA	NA	TGTGCCAGCAGCTTGGGCGGGGGGGCTTGGACTGAAGCTTTCTTT	CASSLGGGAWTEAFF
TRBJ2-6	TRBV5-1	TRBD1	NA	TGCGCCAGCAGCCCGGGACAGTTATCTGGGGCCAACGTCCTGACTTTC	CASSPGQLSGANVLTF
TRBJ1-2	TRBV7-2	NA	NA	TGTGCCAGCACCCTCCCCGAGGCCTATGGCTACACCTTC	CASTLPEAYGYTF
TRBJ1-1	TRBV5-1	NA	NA	TGCGCCAGCAGCTTCGGTCAGAACACTGAAGCTTTCTTT	CASSFGQNTEAFF
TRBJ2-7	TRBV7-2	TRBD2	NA	TGTGCCAGCAGCTTCGGGGGGACCGAGCAGTACTTC	CASSFGGTEQYF
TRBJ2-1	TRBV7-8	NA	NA	TGTGCCAGCAGCCCTACAGTGTATAACTCCTACAATGAGCAGTTCTTC	CASSPTVYNSYNEQFF
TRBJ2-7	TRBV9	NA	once	TGTGCCAGCAGCGTAGAGCCAGGTTGGTACGAGCAGTACTTC	CASSVEPGWYEQYF
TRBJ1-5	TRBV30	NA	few	TGTGCCTGGAGTACAGGCTGGAATCAGCCCCAGCATTTT	CAWSTGWNQPQHF
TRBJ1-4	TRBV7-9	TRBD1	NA	TGTGCCAGCAGCCCCGGACGGCCAGGGGGTGAAAAACTGTTTTTT	CASSPGRPGGEKLFF
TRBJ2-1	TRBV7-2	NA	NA	TGTGCCAGCAGCCGTTACGGGTCCAATGAGCAGTTCTTC	CASSRYGSNEQFF
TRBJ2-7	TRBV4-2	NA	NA	TGTGCCAGCAGCCAAGGGAGCGCCGGTCCTGTCGAGCAGTACTTC	CASSQGSAGPVEQYF
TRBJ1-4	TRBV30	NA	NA	TGTGCCTGGAGGGATAATGAAAAACTGTTTTTT	CAWRDNEKLFF
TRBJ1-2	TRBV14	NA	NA	TGTGCCAGCAGCCAAGGAGGGGGGAACTATGGCTACACCTTC	CASSQGGGNYGYTF
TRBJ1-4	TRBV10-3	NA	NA	TGTGCCATCAGTGAAGGTGGGGAAAGCGAAAAACTGTTTTTT	CAISEGGESEKLFF
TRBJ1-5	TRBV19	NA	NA	TGTGCCAGTAGTATTGGGGGCCGTAGCAATCAGCCCCAGCATTTT	CASSIGGRSNQPQHF
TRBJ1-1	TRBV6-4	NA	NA	TGTGCCAGCAGTGACCCAAACCGGACGGATATGAACACTGAAGCTTTCTTT	CASSDPNRTDMNTEAFF
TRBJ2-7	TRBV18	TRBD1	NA	TGTGCCAGCTCACCCACGGACAGGGAGCACGAGCAGTACTTC	CASSPTDREHEQYF
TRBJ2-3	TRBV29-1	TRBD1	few	TGCAGCGTTGTGGGGACAGGGGGCACAGATACGCAGTATTTT	CSVVGTGGTDTQYF
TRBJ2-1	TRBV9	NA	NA	TGTGCCAGCAGCGTAGGTGCTGTCTCCTACAATGAGCAGTTCTTC	CASSVGAVSYNEQFF
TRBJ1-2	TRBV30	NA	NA	TGTGCCTGGAGTTCTTGGTCCGGAAATTCCTATGGCTACACCTTC	CAWSSWSGNSYGYTF
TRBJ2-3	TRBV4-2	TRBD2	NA	TGTGCCAGCAGCCCTGCTAGCGGGGGGGCCACAGATACGCAGTATTTT	CASSPASGGATDTQYF
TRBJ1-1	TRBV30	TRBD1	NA	TGTGCCTGGAGTCTTTGGGGACAGGGGGCTTGGTCGGCTTTCTTT	CAWSLWGQGAWSAFF
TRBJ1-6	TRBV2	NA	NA	TGTGCCAGCAGTGAAGGGGAGGTTTCACCCCTCCACTTT	CASSEGEVSPLHF
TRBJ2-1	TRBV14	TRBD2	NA	TGTGCCAGCAGCCGGACTAGCGGGGGTAATGAGCAGTTCTTC	CASSRTSGGNEQFF
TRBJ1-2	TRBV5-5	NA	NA	TGTGCCAGCAGCTTGGGAGACGGGAACTATGGCTACACCTTC	CASSLGDGNYGYTF
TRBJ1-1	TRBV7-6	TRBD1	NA	TGTGCCAGCAGCTCCCGGACAGGACCTAACACTGAAGCTTTCTTT	CASSSRTGPNTEAFF
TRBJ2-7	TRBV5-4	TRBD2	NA	TGTGCCAGCAGCTTAGTTGGACTAGCGGGGGCCCAAGAGCAGTACTTC	CASSLVGLAGAQEQYF
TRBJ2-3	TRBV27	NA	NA	TGTGCCAGCAGTCCCCAAGGGACAGATACGCAGTATTTT	CASSPQGTDTQYF
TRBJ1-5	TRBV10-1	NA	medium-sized	TGCGCCAGCAGTGACAGGTGTGTCTATCAGCCCCAGCATTTT	CASSDRCVYQPQHF
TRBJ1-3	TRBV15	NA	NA	TGTGCCACCAGCAGAGGAGGCGGAACCTCTGGAAACACCATATATTTT	CATSRGGGTSGNTIYF
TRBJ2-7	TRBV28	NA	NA	TGTGCCAGCAGCCACCCCTCCTACGAGCAGTACTTC	CASSHPSYEQYF
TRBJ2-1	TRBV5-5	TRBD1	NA	TGTGCCAGCAGCTTTGACAGGGGGGACTACAATGAGCAGTTCTTC	CASSFDRGDYNEQFF
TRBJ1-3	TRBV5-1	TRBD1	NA	TGCGCCAGCAGCTCCAGACAGGGCCCCGATGGAAACACCATATATTTT	CASSSRQGPDGNTIYF
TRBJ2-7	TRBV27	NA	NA	TGTGCCAGCAGTTTATCGGGCAGCGAGCAGTACTTC	CASSLSGSEQYF
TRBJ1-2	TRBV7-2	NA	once	TGTGCCAGCAGCTTATTGAGGGGCCATGGCTACACCTTC	CASSLLRGHGYTF
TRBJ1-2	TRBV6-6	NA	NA	TGTGCCAGCAGTCAAGGGGCTGGCGGCTACACCTTC	CASSQGAGGYTF
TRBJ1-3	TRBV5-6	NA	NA	TGTGCCAGCAGCTTGGCCTTACAGGGAACCCAAAACACCATATATTTT	CASSLALQGTQNTIYF
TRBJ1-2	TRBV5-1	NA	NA	TGCGCCAGCATTATCAGGGACTATGGCTACACCTTC	CASIIRDYGYTF
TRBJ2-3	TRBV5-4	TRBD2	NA	TGTGCCAGCAGCCGGTCGGGGCTAGCGGGGAGGTACACAGATACGCAGTATTTT	CASSRSGLAGRYTDTQYF
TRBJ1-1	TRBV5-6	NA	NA	TGTGCCAGCAGCTTGGGGACCGGCCGACTTAGCACTGAAGCTTTCTTT	CASSLGTGRLSTEAFF
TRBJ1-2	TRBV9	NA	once	TGTGCCAGCAACCGGGAGGGGGCTAACTATGGCTACACCTTC	CASNREGANYGYTF
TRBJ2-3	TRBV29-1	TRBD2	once	TGCAGCGTCCTTGGACTAGCGGGGGACGTCAGTTATGACTTCGGCACAGATACGCAGTATTTT	CSVLGLAGDVSYDFGTDTQYF